This T cell receptor beta chain came from a study of HIV-infected patients and healthy controls. Germline V lookup: CDR1 MNHEY, CDR2 SMNVEV (reference sequence). The CDR3 contains 15 residues. Trimming pared 4 bases from V and 3 bases from J, leaving 15 bases between. TCRdb used MiXCR to reprocess the 5' RACE reads, holding one entry per CDR3 protein. The sample consists of some 67,000 distinct CDR3 sequences, 16% of them appearing once. Ten or more counts support this clonotype. Sequenced: CD4+ T cells from blood. The receptor comes from a human donor in good health. The rearrangement joins TRBV27 to TRBJ1-2, with D unresolved. CDR3 in DNA: TGTGCCAGCAGTTCCCTGTGGGAGGTAGACTATGGCTACACCTTC. It specifies CASSSLWEVDYGYTF.